What follows describes a single TCR beta chain. Its antigen is currently not known. Base qualities are not at hand, and no much larger clone is one base apart. The data are from a study of blood T cell repertoires in COVID-19 (dated by TCRdb to the early 2020s). With regard to the full study: The collaborator samples originated in the United States, Italy and Spain and spanned the acute and convalescent phases of COVID-19. The repertoires were made available in a free public database intended to serve as a resource for research on the immune response to SARS-CoV-2. Samples came from the ongoing ImmuneRACE study (first 160 participants) plus 1,254 subjects from 6 global collaborators. Subjects who had been exposed to COVID-19, were actively infected with it, or had recovered from it provided the deeply sampled blood TCRbeta repertoires that made up the dataset. The prospective study material was composed of cDNA or gDNA derived from T cells, B-cell-depleted T cells, or PBMCs. Sample metadata almost always included a de-identified subject ID, COVID-19 status, age in years and sex. Where available, HLA class I and class II types were taken from metadata supplied by the sample provider and were not determined by assay-based typing. Study-level results and caveats: The quantity of clinical and demographic metadata differed by source and by participant and was supplied without curation.

Each collaborating institution followed its own protocols to collect whole blood in K2EDTA tubes. Collaborator samples were shipped for TCRbeta analysis as frozen whole blood, isolated PBMCs, or DNA extracted from either sample type. The immunoSEQ Assay, a bias-controlled multiplex PCR, was used to amplify TCRbeta CDR3 regions from genomic DNA. Per the source publication's procedure: The number of nucleated cells in each sample was estimated from the amplification of reference gene primers within the assay. Sequence reads were collapsed and filtered to measure the absolute abundance of every unique TCRbeta CDR3 rearrangement. For each sample, productive Simpson clonality was calculated by taking the square root of Simpson's diversity index across productive rearrangements. What TCRdb holds here is the immuneACCESS table cut down to in-frame rearrangements. Part of the clones is not present; checked against another copy, under half of the missing clones reflect an unresolved V gene, and the others are unexplained. D and trimming were read from the DNA, whereas the V and J calls and clone size are those reported in that table. Counted in this sample were about 140,000 clones; roughly 79% of them appeared once. Roughly 8% of the sample lies in the top ten.

The germline V gene yields SGHAT for CDR1 and FQNNGV for CDR2. Cut back by 5 bases and 0 bases, the V and J ends lie 11 bases apart. The CDR3 spans 15 residues, from the cysteine through the phenylalanine. Only CDR3 DNA remains: 45 bases, in frame from the first base. The sample was peripheral blood. The sequence derives from a human donor in a cohort sampled during active COVID-19. The rearrangement combines TRBV11-2 with TRBJ1-3, with the D gene not confidently named. The encoded CDR3 is CASSTRVFSGNTIYF. The DNA sequence is TGTGCCAGCAGCACCCGGGTATTCTCTGGAAACACCATATATTTT.